This TCR beta chain originates from a study of shared clonotypes between healthy human individuals. The germline V gene encodes CDR1 MGHRA and CDR2 YSYEKL. J gave up 7 bases and V 4 bases, and 10 bases lay outside the gene matches. The CDR3 sequence is 16 residues long. Method: immunoSEQ multiplex PCR; TCRdb's copy keeps in-frame clones and lacks some. The sample holds about 700,000 clones; approximately 79% are singletons and the top ten take more than 1.5%. The material sequenced was memory CD4+ T cells sorted from blood. Subset given: CD45RA-negative fraction. This chain links TRBV4-1 with TRBJ1-4, with 9 bases identical to TRBD1. This TCR came from a woman in her 30s in good health. CDR3 DNA: TGCGCCAGCAGCCTGGGGCGCGGGACAGGGCTTGAAAAACTGTTTTTT. Translation: CASSLGRGTGLEKLFF.